The rows below give T cell receptor beta chains drawn from one sample of a study of blood T cell repertoires in COVID-19. Measured with immunoSEQ multiplex PCR; TCRdb has only the in-frame clones, and not every one. The sample includes some 190,000 clones, around 85% of them seen just once. Sequenced: peripheral blood. The origin of the receptors is a man under 40 with acute or convalescent COVID-19. CDR3s leave out the opening cysteine and the closing phenylalanine or tryptophan.

J gene,V gene,CDR3 protein
TRBJ1-6,TRBV2,ASRNSQGSNSPLH
TRBJ2-2,TRBV5-4,ASSRDRRDTGELF
TRBJ1-2,TRBV5-4,ASSSRLTGAYGYT
TRBJ1-1,TRBV6-2/TRBV6-3,ASSLQGAFEAF
TRBJ1-6,TRBV4-1,ASSPWDIYNSPLH
TRBJ1-1,TRBV11-2,ASSLRENTEAF
TRBJ2-3,TRBV24-1,ATRPTSGNGDTQY
TRBJ2-3,TRBV3-1/TRBV3-2,ASSQRTALAHTDTQY
TRBJ1-1,TRBV19,ASSMTRQRTEAF
TRBJ2-1,TRBV21-1,AIPGGGGRHEQF
TRBJ2-4,TRBV28,ASSLAGAGAKNIQY
TRBJ2-1,TRBV30,AWRGQGEYNEQF
TRBJ2-7,TRBV19,ATKPRQGPYEQY
TRBJ2-1,TRBV4-1,ASSQEALAPYNEQF
TRBJ2-1,TRBV5-1,ASRKRGGRDLVSDEQF
TRBJ2-7,TRBV12-5,ASVLGEGSYEQY
TRBJ1-2,TRBV30,ACLSLYGYT
TRBJ2-7,TRBV10-1,ASSEGRVGEQY
TRBJ2-7,TRBV5-1,ASSLLGRIPYEQY
TRBJ1-5,TRBV28,ASSHRGRLYNQPQH
TRBJ2-1,TRBV5-6,ASSLPGFVGGYNEQF
TRBJ2-7,TRBV28,ASTLAGALYEQY
TRBJ1-2,TRBV11-2,ASSPGGQIDGYT
TRBJ1-2,TRBV5-4,ASRREGGGLHGYT
TRBJ1-5,TRBV28,ASSPGYNQPQH
TRBJ2-7,TRBV5-1,ASSPKGTGVHEQY
TRBJ1-3,TRBV11-2,ASSLDTGRLGNTIY
TRBJ1-1,TRBV7-8,ASSLRKHTEAF
TRBJ1-1,TRBV7-6,ASSLDLGTDTEAF
TRBJ2-7,TRBV29-1,SVDLAGNEQY
TRBJ2-2,TRBV2,ASSEVGAITGELF
TRBJ1-1,TRBV7-9,ASSSRNGDRGTEAF
TRBJ2-1,TRBV19,ASNPANLVNEQF
TRBJ2-1,TRBV28,ASSLLAGGEI
TRBJ2-2,TRBV30,AWRDRGKAGELF
TRBJ1-4,TRBV19,ASSGGLELF
TRBJ2-1,TRBV24-1,ATDDGRSNNEQF
TRBJ2-3,TRBV7-3,ASSSSYGRRTDTQY
TRBJ1-5,TRBV9,ASSAGEGVYQPQH
TRBJ1-2,TRBV30,AWSDQPSGLAGGIDRVGYGYT
TRBJ2-3,TRBV5-4,ASSTYRGRGTDTQY
TRBJ2-2,TRBV27,ASTLAVPLGTGELF
TRBJ2-7,TRBV3-1/TRBV3-2,ASSQAETGDEQY
TRBJ2-3,TRBV29-1,SPSGARLRHTDTQY
TRBJ1-1,TRBV29-1,SANRGRDTEAF
TRBJ2-3,TRBV2,AGDTGVLSTDTQY
TRBJ2-7,TRBV28,ASSESLNSYEQY
TRBJ1-1,TRBV7-9,ASIPPGVFRTEAF
TRBJ1-6,TRBV2,ASSERGLYNSPLH
TRBJ1-3,TRBV3-1/TRBV3-2,ASSQAWTAGNTIY
TRBJ2-2,TRBV7-3,ASSLTGRRQGSTGELF
TRBJ1-5,TRBV6-5,ASSTGYVDNQPQH
TRBJ1-6,TRBV14,ASSQAASGQNNSPLH
TRBJ2-3,TRBV3-1/TRBV3-2,ASKPTSGGAFAY